These 22 T cell receptor beta chains were all obtained from the same sample, sequenced in a study of beta chain features in type 1 diabetes. The whole isolated RNA underwent reverse transcription, so sequencing captured expressed TCRB transcripts. The data were produced by immunoSEQ multiplex PCR, yet TCRdb's version contains in-frame clones alone and is incomplete. The table includes a few hundred thousand clones, 7.5% to 10% detected once. The sequencing input was naive CD4+ T cells from blood. All receptors derive from a woman between 18 and 29 years old in good health.

The V gene is TRBV2, the J gene TRBJ1-3; possible D gene TRBD1, 6 bases. V was trimmed by 6 bases and J by 0 bases, leaving 15 bases between them. This CDR3 spans 16 amino acids. Germline values: CDR1 SNHLY, CDR2 FYNNEI. The CDR3 bases are TGTGCCAGCAGGGGATACAGGGCTGGCTCTGGAAACACCATATATTTT. Translated, it gives CASRGYRAGSGNTIYF. Looking up the rest from reference TRBV2 and TRBJ1-3 gives the full variable domain: EPEVTQTPSHQVTQMGQEVILRCVPISNHLYFYWYRQILGQKVEFLVSFYNNEISEKSEIFDDQFSVERPDGSNFTLKIRSTKLEDSAMYFCASRGYRAGSGNTIYFGEGSWLTVV.

V is TRBV19 and J is TRBJ2-1; 13 nucleotides align to TRBD2. V lost 7 bases, J lost 6 bases, and 12 bases stayed unmatched. Germline V lookup: CDR1 LNHDA, CDR2 SQIVND (reference sequence). This CDR3 has 17 amino acids. CDR3 loop: CASTMGTSGRARNEQFF. DNA of the CDR3: TGTGCCAGTACCATGGGAACTAGCGGGAGGGCCCGCAATGAGCAGTTCTTC.

This clone was detected only a few times. The chain combines TRBV5-5 with TRBJ2-3; D is undetermined. This CDR3 has 12 residues. From germline, CDR1 is SGHKS and CDR2 YYEKEE (reference sequence). Trimming cost V 4 bases and J 5 bases, with 8 bases left between them. CDR3 DNA: TGTGCCAGCAGCCCAGACTTAGATACGCAGTATTTT. This translates into CASSPDLDTQYF.

V is TRBV28 and J is TRBJ2-7, with TRBD2 matching 8 bases. V shed 4 bases and J 2 bases; nucleotides not matched to a gene: 13. Germline lookup yields CDR1 MDHEN and CDR2 SYDVKM. This CDR3 is 17 amino acids long. This CDR3 reads CASSSPEGRGVPYEQYF. DNA of the CDR3: TGTGCCAGCAGTTCCCCCGAGGGGCGGGGGGTTCCCTACGAGCAGTACTTC.

A few counts support this clone. The chain joins TRBV6-5 to TRBJ2-3; 8 positions match TRBD1. The V gene end was trimmed by 6 bases and the J gene end by 3 bases; junction bases not matched to a gene: 5. The CDR3 is 14 amino acids. Germline values: CDR1 MNHEY, CDR2 SVGAGI. CDR3 bases: TGTGCCAGCAGCTGGGACAGGAATACAGATACGCAGTATTTT. The encoded protein is CASSWDRNTDTQYF.

This clone was picked up a small number of times. The chain links TRBV29-1 to TRBJ2-7; D is possibly TRBD1 (6 bases). V gave up 1 base and J gave up 3 bases, with 10 bases separating them. Germline CDR1 reads SQVTM; CDR2 reads ANQGSEA. The CDR3 is 13 residues long. Written as DNA, the CDR3 is TGCAGCGTTGAAGTGGGGGCCGGCTACGAGCAGTACTTC. It specifies CSVEVGAGYEQYF.

The chain recombines TRBV7-9 with TRBJ2-5; D possibly corresponds to TRBD1 (6 bases). The germline CDR1 and CDR2 sequences are SEHNR and FQNEAQ (reference sequence). Trimming cost V 5 bases and J 2 bases, with 21 bases left between them. The CDR3 sequence is 17 residues long. Written as DNA, the CDR3 is TGTGCCAGCAGCCGCGGACGTTACGACAGGACACAAGAGACCCAGTACTTC. Amino acid sequence: CASSRGRYDRTQETQYF.

The V call is TRBV5-1, the J call TRBJ2-2; TRBD1 is a possible D gene (5 bases). The CDR3 is 16 residues long. From germline, CDR1 is SGHRS and CDR2 YFSETQ. Trimming left V 3 bases short and J 6 bases short, with 18 bases between. DNA of the CDR3: TGCGCCAGCAGCTCAAGCCCCCAGGGAACGGCCGGGGAGCTGTTTTTT. It encodes CASSSSPQGTAGELFF.

This clone was observed a few times. The chain joins TRBV4-1 to TRBJ2-7; 8 nucleotides match TRBD2. J lost 2 bases, V lost 0 bases, and 9 bases had no gene match. Looked up from germline, CDR1 is MGHRA and CDR2 is YSYEKL. CDR3 size: 17 residues. The CDR3 reads CASSQDYRTSGTYEQYF. The CDR3 DNA is TGCGCCAGCAGCCAAGATTATCGTACTAGCGGAACCTACGAGCAGTACTTC.

This clone was seen only a few times. The chain employs TRBV30 and TRBJ2-6, with 8 bases lining up with TRBD1. The ends lost 8 bases at V and 1 base at J; junction bases unmatched: 10. The CDR3 contains 16 residues. The germline gives CDR1 GTSNPN, CDR2 SVGIG (reference sequence). The CDR3 DNA follows: TGTGCCGGACCGACAGGGGCAATTTCTGGGGCCAACGTCCTGACTTTC. It translates to CAGPTGAISGANVLTF.

Notes on this clone: The sample carries other DNA sequences with the same CDR3. The gene calls are TRBV2 and TRBJ2-7; a possible D gene is TRBD1 (6 bases). Germline V gene lookup returns CDR1 SNHLY and CDR2 FYNNEI. The V end was cut by 6 bases, the J end by 3 bases, with 9 bases between. The CDR3 runs 12 residues. CDR3 region: CASRDRGYEQYF. Here the CDR3 DNA reads TGTGCCAGCAGGGACAGAGGCTACGAGCAGTACTTC.

This clone was detected only a few times. The chain links TRBV5-6 to TRBJ2-2; a weak D match, TRBD1 (5 bases). The germline V gene encodes CDR1 SGHDT and CDR2 YYEEEE. The ends were cut back, 4 bases at V and 4 bases at J, with 11 bases in the middle. CDR3 length equals 14 residues. In nucleotides, the CDR3 is TGTGCCAGCAGCAAGGGGTCGGGCACCGGGGAGCTGTTTTTT. This gives the protein CASSKGSGTGELFF.

In its sample, this clone was seen a few times. The J gene is TRBJ1-6, the V gene TRBV18; weak D call: TRBD1 (6 bases). Trimming stripped 3 bases from V and 10 bases from J, with 13 bases between. This CDR3 region has 14 residues. CDR1 and CDR2 from the germline V gene are KGHSH and LQKENI. This CDR3 is CASSPAGEDSPLHF. CDR3 sequence (DNA): TGTGCCAGCTCACCCGCAGGGGAAGACTCACCCCTCCACTTT.

This clone occurred a few times. The chain employs TRBV14 and TRBJ2-1, with a possible D match to TRBD2 (7 bases). The ends were cut back, 0 bases at V and 8 bases at J, with 17 bases in the middle. CDR1 and CDR2 from the germline V gene are SGHDN and FVKESK. The CDR3 runs 16 residues. The CDR3 protein is CASSQDAGVRGDEQFF. Here the CDR3 DNA reads TGTGCCAGCAGCCAAGATGCGGGAGTAAGGGGGGATGAGCAGTTCTTC.

The chain combines TRBV5-1 with TRBJ2-1, with TRBD2 matching over 8 bases. The CDR3 covers 16 residues. Trimming at V came to 1 base and at J to 3 bases, leaving 6 bases not matched to a gene. Germline values: CDR1 SGHRS, CDR2 YFSETQ. This CDR3 reads CASSLLAGQNYNEQFF. The DNA for the CDR3 is TGCGCCAGCAGCTTGTTAGCGGGACAAAACTACAATGAGCAGTTCTTC.

Details on this clone: At the DNA level, this CDR3 is encoded by other sequences in the same sample as well. In DNA, the CDR3 is TGCGCCAGCAGCTTGGCTCGCCAGGGTGAAGATACGCAGTATTTT. Amino acids: CASSLARQGEDTQYF. This chain joins TRBV5-1 and TRBJ2-3; D is perhaps TRBD1 (5 bases). CDR1 is SGHRS, CDR2 YFSETQ, per germline. Trimming pared 0 bases from V and 5 bases from J, leaving 13 bases between. CDR3 length equals 15 residues. Combining the CDR3 with reference TRBV5-1 and TRBJ2-3 gives the whole variable domain KAGVTQTPRYLIKTRGQQVTLSCSPISGHRSVSWYQQTPGQGLQFLFEYFSETQRNKGNFPGRFSGRQFSNSRSEMNVSTLELGDSALYLCASSLARQGEDTQYFGPGTRLTVL.

This clone was seen a few times. The rearrangement uses TRBV9 and TRBJ1-1; 10 bases are shared with TRBD1. J gave up 5 bases and V 4 bases, and 8 bases lay outside the gene matches. This CDR3 spans 15 amino acids. In germline, CDR1 is SGDLS, CDR2 YYNGEE. The CDR3 bases are TGTGCCAGCAGCCTTGGGACAGGGGCGAATACTGAAGCTTTCTTT. Translating gives CASSLGTGANTEAFF. Full variable domain (remainder filled in from reference TRBV9 and TRBJ1-1): DSGVTQTPKHLITATGQRVTLRCSPRSGDLSVYWYQQSLDQGLQFLIQYYNGEERAKGNILERFSAQQFPDLHSELNLSSLELGDSALYFCASSLGTGANTEAFFGQGTRLTVV.

This chain connects TRBV5-4 to TRBJ2-1; possible D gene TRBD2, 6 bases. Trimming took 0 bases from V and 9 from J, leaving 19 bases between them. The germline V gene encodes CDR1 SGHNT and CDR2 YYREEE (reference sequence). The CDR3 has 16 amino acids. The DNA of the CDR3 is TGTGCCAGCAGCTTGGTGGGACTGACTCCTTTGAGTGAGCAGTTCTTC. It translates to CASSLVGLTPLSEQFF.

The V call is TRBV9, the J call TRBJ2-1; 8 bases line up with TRBD2. The CDR3 has 15 residues. The ends lost 5 bases at V and 6 bases at J; junction bases unmatched: 10. In germline, CDR1 is SGDLS, CDR2 YYNGEE. CDR3 sequence: CASRRGLEFGNEQFF. In DNA form, the CDR3 reads TGTGCCAGCAGGCGGGGACTAGAGTTCGGCAATGAGCAGTTCTTC.

This sequence joins TRBV5-1 and TRBJ1-2; 11 bases map to TRBD1. The V gene end was trimmed by 5 bases and the J gene end by 4 bases; junction bases not matched to a gene: 10. The germline V gene encodes CDR1 SGHRS and CDR2 YFSETQ. CDR3 length: 16 residues. CDR3 sequence (DNA): TGCGCCAGCAGGCCTCCCGGGACAGGGGGATTCTATGGCTACACCTTC. This encodes CASRPPGTGGFYGYTF.

The rearrangement uses TRBV5-1 and TRBJ2-3; weak D call: TRBD2 (7 bases). The CDR3 contains 15 residues. Trimming stripped 0 bases from V and 7 bases from J, with 15 bases between. Germline CDR1 and CDR2: SGHRS and YFSETQ. DNA of the CDR3: TGCGCCAGCAGCTTGGCCTCGGCGGGGGCATATACGCAGTATTTT. Its protein product is CASSLASAGAYTQYF.

This clone was observed many times. The rearrangement uses TRBV7-2 and TRBJ1-6; 8 nucleotides agree with TRBD1. The CDR3 has 15 residues. The J segment lost 3 bases and the V segment lost 5 bases, leaving 3 bases of the junction unmatched. Germline V CDR1 and CDR2: SGHTA, FQGNSA. CDR3 in DNA: TGTGCCAGCAGCCTACAGGGGGGCTATAATTCACCCCTCCACTTT. Translating it yields CASSLQGGYNSPLHF.